These 13 T cell receptor beta chains came from one sample sequenced in a study of OX40 agonist ivuxolimab in advanced cancers. Produced via immunoSEQ multiplex PCR; TCRdb's table is partial and in-frame only. The data contain 70,000 to 95,000 clones, 87% of them singletons. This specimen consisted of CD4+ or CD8+ T cells sorted from blood, obtained in a trial of the OX40 agonist ivuxolimab. Receptors originate from an adult with an advanced solid tumor such as melanoma, head and neck, liver or kidney cancer.

The rearrangement joins TRBV4-1 to TRBJ2-3, with D perhaps assigned TRBD1 or TRBD2 (5 bases each). The CDR3 runs 17 residues. V gave up 4 bases and J gave up 1 base, with 18 bases separating them. Per germline, CDR1 MGHRA and CDR2 YSYEKL. The CDR3 region is CASSPAPGRRRTDTQYF. The CDR3 DNA is TGCGCCAGCAGCCCCGCCCCGGGGCGGAGACGCACAGATACGCAGTATTTT.

The J gene is TRBJ1-2, the V gene TRBV19; D is undetermined. The CDR3 has 11 amino acids. V shed 5 bases and J shed 4 bases, with 5 bases lying between them. Germline-derived CDR1 and CDR2 are LNHDA and SQIVND (reference sequence). The CDR3 sequence: CASSSVYGYTF. The CDR3 DNA reads as TGTGCCAGTAGTTCGGTCTATGGCTACACCTTC.

The V call is TRBV28, the J call TRBJ1-2; D is ambiguous. The V end was cut by 8 bases, the J end by 2 bases, with 6 bases between. Germline V gene lookup returns CDR1 MDHEN and CDR2 SYDVKM. The CDR3 runs to 11 residues. The CDR3 loop reads CASVENYGYTF. The DNA of the CDR3 is TGTGCCAGCGTGGAGAACTATGGCTACACCTTC.

V and J are TRBV30 and TRBJ2-1; 8 bases match TRBD2. The V segment lost 2 bases and the J segment 6 bases; nucleotides outside the gene matches: 9. The CDR3 contains 15 residues. The germline V gene encodes CDR1 GTSNPN and CDR2 SVGIG (reference sequence). The CDR3 sequence: CAWSIPGLEFNEQFF. In nucleotides, the CDR3 is TGTGCCTGGAGTATCCCGGGACTAGAATTCAATGAGCAGTTCTTC.

The chain couples TRBV5-1 to TRBJ2-3, with unresolved D. This CDR3 is 15 amino acids long. V was shortened by 0 bases and J by 2 bases, with 10 bases between the two germline ends. Per germline, CDR1 SGHRS and CDR2 YFSETQ. The CDR3 loop reads CASSLEARPTDTQYF. CDR3 coding DNA: TGCGCCAGCAGCTTGGAGGCACGTCCCACAGATACGCAGTATTTT.

V gene TRBV7-3 combines with J gene TRBJ2-3, with D unresolved. The CDR3 loop spans 14 amino acids. The germline gives CDR1 SGHTA, CDR2 FQGTGA. Trimming left V 4 bases short and J 4 bases short, with 12 bases between. The CDR3 here is CASSSGSPPDTQYF. The CDR3 DNA sequence: TGTGCCAGCAGCTCCGGGTCCCCCCCAGATACGCAGTATTTT.

The rearrangement links TRBV5-1 to TRBJ2-3; 8 nucleotides match TRBD2. Germline V gene sequence: CDR1 SGHRS, CDR2 YFSETQ. The ends lost 0 bases at V and 6 bases at J; junction bases unmatched: 6. CDR3 size: 15 residues. The CDR3, as DNA: TGCGCCAGCAGCTTGGTTCCGGGGGGGCTGGATACGCAGTATTTT. It yields the protein CASSLVPGGLDTQYF.

The chain recombines TRBV7-2 with TRBJ1-5; D might be TRBD1 (5 bases). Trimming cost V 5 bases and J 4 bases, with 18 bases left between them. The length of the CDR3 is 16 residues. Germline CDR1 reads SGHTA; CDR2 reads FQGNSA. The CDR3 DNA reads TGTGCCAGCAGCCCTCAGGGCCAGGCTGGGAATCAGCCCCAGCATTTT. It yields the protein CASSPQGQAGNQPQHF.

The chain combines TRBV15 with TRBJ2-7; 11 bases align to TRBD2. The V segment lost 0 bases and the J segment 2 bases; nucleotides outside the gene matches: 6. Germline loops: CDR1 LNHNV, CDR2 YYDKDF (reference sequence). This CDR3 has 17 amino acids. The CDR3 bases are TGTGCCACCAGCAGAGATCGGCCTAGCGGGAGGCCCTACGAGCAGTACTTC. Protein sequence: CATSRDRPSGRPYEQYF.

The chain has TRBV5-4 and TRBJ2-1, with D possibly TRBD2 on 7 matching bases. CDR1 and CDR2 (germline): SGHNT, YYREEE (reference sequence). V was cut by 6 bases and J by 6 bases, with 22 bases left in between. CDR3 size: 16 residues. As DNA, the CDR3 is TGTGCCAGCAATCCGGGGGGCTTTGGGTTTGGCAATGAGCAGTTCTTC. This gives the protein CASNPGGFGFGNEQFF.

This clone was counted a single time. This chain links TRBV2 with TRBJ2-3, with 7 bases matching TRBD2. J gave up 3 bases and V 7 bases, and 1 base lay outside the gene matches. Germline V CDR1 and CDR2: SNHLY, FYNNEI. The CDR3 runs 12 residues. CDR3 region: CASKLATDTQYF. The CDR3 DNA reads as TGTGCCAGCAAACTAGCGACAGATACGCAGTATTTT.

V gene TRBV4-3 combines with J gene TRBJ2-2; perhaps D is TRBD1 or TRBD2 (5 bases each). CDR3 length: 15 amino acids. CDR1 LGHNA and CDR2 YSLEER come from the germline V gene. V gave up 0 bases and J gave up 6 bases, with 11 bases separating them. As DNA, the CDR3 is TGCGCCAGCAGCCAAGACCAAGGGGACCCCGGGGAGCTGTTTTTT. Its translation: CASSQDQGDPGELFF.

The gene calls are TRBV6-5 and TRBJ2-5, with 10 bases identical to TRBD1. The CDR3 sequence is 14 residues long. From germline, CDR1 is MNHEY and CDR2 SVGAGI. The J segment lost 5 bases and the V segment lost 2 bases, leaving 2 bases of the junction unmatched. Here the CDR3 DNA reads TGTGCCAGCAGTTACACGACAGGGGGCGAGACCCAGTACTTC. It is translated as CASSYTTGGETQYF.